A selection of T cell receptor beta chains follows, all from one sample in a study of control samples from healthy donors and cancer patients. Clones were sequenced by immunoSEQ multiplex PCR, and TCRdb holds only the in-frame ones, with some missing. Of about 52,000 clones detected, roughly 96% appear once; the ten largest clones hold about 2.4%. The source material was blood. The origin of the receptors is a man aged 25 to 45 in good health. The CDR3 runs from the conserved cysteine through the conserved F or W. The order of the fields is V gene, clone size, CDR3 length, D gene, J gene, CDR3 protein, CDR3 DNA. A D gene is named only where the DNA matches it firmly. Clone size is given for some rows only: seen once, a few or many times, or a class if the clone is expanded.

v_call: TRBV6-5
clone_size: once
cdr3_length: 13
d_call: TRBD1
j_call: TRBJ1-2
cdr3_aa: CASRRDSNYGYTF
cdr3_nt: TGTGCCAGCAGACGGGACAGCAACTATGGCTACACCTTC

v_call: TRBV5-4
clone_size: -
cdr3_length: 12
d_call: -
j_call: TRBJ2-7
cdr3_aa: CASSLRVGEQYF
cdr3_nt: TGTGCCAGCAGCCTCCGAGTTGGCGAGCAGTACTTC

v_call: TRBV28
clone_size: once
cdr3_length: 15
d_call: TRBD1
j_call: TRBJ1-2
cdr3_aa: CASSLTGTGDQDYTF
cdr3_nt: TGTGCCAGCAGTTTGACCGGGACAGGGGATCAAGACTACACCTTC

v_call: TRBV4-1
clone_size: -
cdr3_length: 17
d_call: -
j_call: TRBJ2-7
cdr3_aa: CASSQDRDTLIRYEQYF
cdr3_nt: TGCGCCAGCAGCCAAGATCGGGACACCCTAATTCGCTACGAGCAGTACTTC

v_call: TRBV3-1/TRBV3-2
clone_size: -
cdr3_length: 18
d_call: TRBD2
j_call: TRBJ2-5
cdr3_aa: CASSQVRDLSGGGETQYF
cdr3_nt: TGTGCCAGCAGCCAAGTTCGGGACCTAAGCGGGGGGGGAGAGACCCAGTACTTC

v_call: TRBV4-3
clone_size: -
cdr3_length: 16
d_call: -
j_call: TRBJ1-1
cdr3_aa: CASSQETGTLNTEAFF
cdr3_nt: TGCGCCAGCAGCCAAGAAACCGGGACACTGAACACTGAAGCTTTCTTT

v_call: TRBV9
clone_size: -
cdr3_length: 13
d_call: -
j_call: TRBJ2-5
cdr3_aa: CASSVGSEGTQYF
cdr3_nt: TGTGCCAGCAGCGTAGGGTCCGAAGGGACCCAGTACTTC

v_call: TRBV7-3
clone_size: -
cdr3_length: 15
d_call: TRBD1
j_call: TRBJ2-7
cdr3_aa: CASSRTGGRFYEQYF
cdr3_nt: TGTGCCAGCAGTAGGACAGGGGGACGTTTCTACGAGCAGTACTTC

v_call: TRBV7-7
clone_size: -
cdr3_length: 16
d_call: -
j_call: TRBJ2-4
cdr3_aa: CASIDVCRRAKNIQYF
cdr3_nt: TGTGCTAGCATCGATGTGTGCCGTAGGGCCAAAAACATTCAGTACTTC

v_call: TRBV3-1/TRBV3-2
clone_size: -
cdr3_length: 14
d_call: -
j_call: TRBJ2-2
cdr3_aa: CASSLRSDGGELFF
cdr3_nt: TGTGCCAGCAGCCTCAGGAGCGACGGCGGGGAGCTGTTTTTT

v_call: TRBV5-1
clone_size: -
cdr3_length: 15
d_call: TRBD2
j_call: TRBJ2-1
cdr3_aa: CASSRLAGGPGEQFF
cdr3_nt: TGCGCCAGCAGCCGGCTAGCGGGAGGGCCTGGGGAGCAGTTCTTC

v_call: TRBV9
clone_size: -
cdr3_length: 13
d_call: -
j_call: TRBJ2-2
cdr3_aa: CASSSSRSGELFF
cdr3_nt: TGTGCCAGCAGCTCTAGCCGCAGCGGGGAGCTGTTTTTT

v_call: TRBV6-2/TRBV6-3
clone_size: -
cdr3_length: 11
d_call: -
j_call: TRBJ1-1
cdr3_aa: CASSYLAEAFF
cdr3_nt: TGTGCCAGCAGTTACTTAGCAGAAGCTTTCTTT

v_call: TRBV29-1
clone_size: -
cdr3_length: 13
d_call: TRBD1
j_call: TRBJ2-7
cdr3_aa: CSVANRGTYEQYF
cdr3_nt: TGCAGCGTTGCTAACAGGGGGACCTACGAGCAGTACTTC

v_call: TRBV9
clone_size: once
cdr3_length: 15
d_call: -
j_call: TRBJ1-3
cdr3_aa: CASSEVPQDGNTIYF
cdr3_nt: TGTGCCAGCAGTGAGGTACCCCAGGATGGAAACACCATATATTTT

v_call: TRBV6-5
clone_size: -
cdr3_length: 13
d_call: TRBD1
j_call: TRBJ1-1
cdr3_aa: CASMGQSHTEAFF
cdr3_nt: TGTGCCAGCATGGGACAGTCCCACACTGAAGCTTTCTTT

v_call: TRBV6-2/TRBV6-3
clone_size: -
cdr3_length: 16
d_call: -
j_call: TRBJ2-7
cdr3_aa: CASSYSTTTAAYEQYF
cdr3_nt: TGTGCCAGCAGTTACTCGACTACAACGGCAGCCTACGAGCAGTACTTC